Reported below is one TCR beta chain. No antigen is known for it. Some second doses came at about 4 weeks and others at about 12 weeks; these were pooled. Sequencing was performed with immunoSEQ multiplex PCR; in TCRdb, only in-frame clones are kept and a portion is missing. In the table there are roughly 150,000 clones, roughly 90% of which are singletons. These data originate in a study of T cell responses to AZD1222 COVID-19 vaccine. Looked up from germline, CDR1 is SGHDN and CDR2 is FVKESK. V lost 0 bases to trimming and J lost 0 bases; unmatched junction nucleotides: 10. The CDR3 sequence is 20 residues long. Study findings and constraints: The sample set comprised mostly white British donors with more females, and clonal diversity was possibly underestimated. Baseline seropositives among AZD1222 recipients totaled only five to seven. Every sample of the repertoires postdated the peak T cell response.

The source material was peripheral blood, sampled 28 days after the second AZD1222 dose. This clonotype originated in an adult who received the AZD1222 COVID-19 vaccine. The rearrangement links TRBV14 to TRBJ2-1, with 11 bases matching TRBD2. Here the CDR3 reads CASSQDTSGSEGDSYNEQFF. The CDR3 region has the DNA TGTGCCAGCAGCCAAGATACTAGCGGGAGTGAGGGGGACTCCTACAATGAGCAGTTCTTC.